The rows below give T cell receptor beta chains drawn from one sample of a study of vaccination effects on CD4 cells after COVID-19. For these receptors, no antigen is known. Sequencing was performed with immunoSEQ multiplex PCR; in TCRdb, only in-frame clones are kept and a portion is missing. The profile shows 20,000 to 25,000 clones, around 70% of them singletons. The material was CD4+ T cells from PBMCs cultured with HCoV-NL63 spike peptides, obtained before COVID-19 vaccination. All receptors come from a human donor who received a COVID-19 vaccine. CDR3s include the opening cysteine and the closing phenylalanine or tryptophan. Each record gives: D gene, clone size, V gene, J gene, CDR3 DNA, CDR3 protein. A D gene is named only where the DNA matches it firmly. The size entry is marked missing in some rows and otherwise reads once, few, many or a size class.

TRBD1,few,TRBV4-2,TRBJ2-2,TGTGCCAGCAGCCAAGAGGGTGGCAGGGGGCGAGCCGGGGAGCTGTTTTTT,CASSQEGGRGRAGELFF
.,.,TRBV3-1/TRBV3-2,TRBJ1-2,TGTGCCAGCAGCCAAGATCGAGCAGGCATCTATGGCTACACCTTC,CASSQDRAGIYGYTF
TRBD2,.,TRBV5-1,TRBJ2-3,TGCGCCAGCAGGTCCGGGACTAGCGGGAGATCCCCTGATACGCAGTATTTT,CASRSGTSGRSPDTQYF
TRBD1,.,TRBV19,TRBJ1-5,TGTGCCAGTAGTATAAGGACAGGGACTAGCAATCAGCCCCAGCATTTT,CASSIRTGTSNQPQHF
TRBD1,few,TRBV6-5,TRBJ1-5,TGTGCCAGCAGGCTCACAGGGGGCAGTCAGCCCCAGCATTTT,CASRLTGGSQPQHF
TRBD2,.,TRBV19,TRBJ2-3,TGTGCCAGTAGTATATTTCGGGCTAGCGGGGGGGCCAGGGCAGATACGCAGTATTTT,CASSIFRASGGARADTQYF
.,few,TRBV6-5,TRBJ1-3,TGTGCCGTCGGCCGGCCATCTGGAAACACCATATATTTT,CAVGRPSGNTIYF
.,.,TRBV6-1,TRBJ2-4,TGTGCCAGCAGTGAAGCTAGCCGTCTTGCAAACATTCAGTACTTC,CASSEASRLANIQYF
.,.,TRBV29-1,TRBJ2-3,TGCAGCGCTGGACGGGCGGGGGCCCGGGGTACGCAGTATTTT,CSAGRAGARGTQYF
TRBD1,.,TRBV10-1,TRBJ1-1,TGCGCCAGCAGGGGGACAGGGGGCATTAACACTGAAGCTTTCTTT,CASRGTGGINTEAFF
.,.,TRBV6-1,TRBJ2-7,TGTGCCAGCAGTGAAGTGGGCAGCCACTACGAGCAGTACTTC,CASSEVGSHYEQYF
.,.,TRBV3-1/TRBV3-2,TRBJ1-6,TGTGCCAGCAGCTCTCTGGGGGGGGCCACGTCCCGGCCCCTCCACTTT,CASSSLGGATSRPLHF
TRBD2,.,TRBV9,TRBJ2-3,TGTGCCAGCAGCGTCGGGACTAGCGCCCACACAGATACGCAGTATTTT,CASSVGTSAHTDTQYF
.,few,TRBV19,TRBJ1-2,TGTGCCACCCACTCTCCGAGGGCGAGTCTAAACTATGGCTACACCTTC,CATHSPRASLNYGYTF
TRBD1,few,TRBV19,TRBJ2-7,TGTGCCAGTAGTAGGACAGGGGGCTCCTACGAGCAGTACTTC,CASSRTGGSYEQYF
.,.,TRBV3-1/TRBV3-2,TRBJ1-2,TGTGCCAGCAGCCAGGGGAACATCTATGGCTACACCTTC,CASSQGNIYGYTF
.,few,TRBV7-2,TRBJ2-2,TGTGCCAGCAGCTTAGAATGGGCCGGGGAGCTGTTTTTT,CASSLEWAGELFF
.,.,TRBV18,TRBJ2-1,TGTGCCAGCTCACCTGCAAGCGACAATGAGCAGTTCTTC,CASSPASDNEQFF
.,.,TRBV21-1,TRBJ2-2,TGTGCCAGCAGCAACTGGTGGACAGGTAAGATCGGGGAGCTGTTTTTT,CASSNWWTGKIGELFF
.,.,TRBV10-3,TRBJ2-1,TGTGCCATCAGCCAGAAGGGGTCCTACAATGAGCAGTTCTTC,CAISQKGSYNEQFF
.,.,TRBV5-1,TRBJ1-1,TGCGCCAGCAGCGTGGACGGGAACACTGAAGCTTTCTTT,CASSVDGNTEAFF
TRBD2,few,TRBV6-7,TRBJ2-2,TGTGCCAGCAGTTACTCACCGGGACTAGCGGGGACTCACACCGGGGAGCTGTTTTTT,CASSYSPGLAGTHTGELFF
.,.,TRBV29-1,TRBJ2-3,TGCAGCGTTGGTTCACTGACAAATACGCAGTATTTT,CSVGSLTNTQYF
.,.,TRBV27,TRBJ2-1,TGTGCCAGCAAGGGATATGGGACGGGAGTCTACAATGAGCAGTTCTTC,CASKGYGTGVYNEQFF
TRBD1,.,TRBV6-5,TRBJ2-7,TGTGCCAGCAGTTACTCTGGGACAGGGGGTCGCGAGCAGTACTTC,CASSYSGTGGREQYF
TRBD1,.,TRBV24-1,TRBJ1-5,TGTGCCACCAGCGGGGCAGGACAGGGGACTAGCAATCAGCCCCAGCATTTT,CATSGAGQGTSNQPQHF
TRBD1,.,TRBV19,TRBJ1-1,TGTGCCAGTAGTACCACGACAGGGTCGGGCACTGAAGCTTTCTTT,CASSTTTGSGTEAFF
.,.,TRBV3-1/TRBV3-2,TRBJ2-7,TGTGCCAGCAGCCAAGGGCAGGGAAGCTCCTACGAGCAGTACTTC,CASSQGQGSSYEQYF
.,.,TRBV18,TRBJ2-3,TGTGCCAGCTCGGTTTTTAGCACAGATACGCAGTATTTT,CASSVFSTDTQYF
TRBD1,few,TRBV6-1,TRBJ2-7,TGTGCCAGCAGTGAAGCTTCCATTGGGACAGGTGGGCCCTTC,CASSEASIGTGGPF
.,.,TRBV5-1,TRBJ2-1,TGCGCCAGCAGCAGGGTCCTTGGGGGTGAGCAGTTCTTC,CASSRVLGGEQFF
.,.,TRBV7-2,TRBJ1-1,TGTGCCAGCAGCGGTCAACAGGGCATGAACACTGAAGCTTTCTTT,CASSGQQGMNTEAFF
.,.,TRBV7-8,TRBJ2-7,TGTGCCAGCAGCTCCCTAGCGTTGAGCTCCTACGAGCAGTACTTC,CASSSLALSSYEQYF
.,.,TRBV4-1,TRBJ2-5,TGCGCCAGCAGCCAGGCCCGTATCCAAGAGACCCAGTACTTC,CASSQARIQETQYF
TRBD2,once,TRBV7-8,TRBJ2-1,TGTGCCAGCAGCCTACCAAGGCGGGGGAGCTCCTACAATGAGCAGTTCTTC,CASSLPRRGSSYNEQFF
TRBD2,.,TRBV7-8,TRBJ2-3,TGTGCCAGCAGCTGCGGACTAGCGGGGTGCACAGATACGCAGTATTTT,CASSCGLAGCTDTQYF
.,.,TRBV5-1,TRBJ2-5,TGCGCCAGCAGCTTGCAGGGGCAAGAGACCCAGTACTTC,CASSLQGQETQYF
.,.,TRBV9,TRBJ1-1,TGTGCCAGCAGCGTTCATGGAAACACTGAAGCTTTCTTT,CASSVHGNTEAFF
.,.,TRBV4-1,TRBJ1-2,TGCGCCAGCAGCCCGGTCGGGGGTCAAGGCTACACCTTC,CASSPVGGQGYTF
TRBD2,.,TRBV7-6,TRBJ2-5,TGTGCCAGCAGCTTAGACGGGGCTAGCGGGGGGCATGGGACCCAGTACTTC,CASSLDGASGGHGTQYF
.,.,TRBV19,TRBJ2-6,TGTGCCAGTAGTTTCCTAGCTGGGGCCAACGTCCTGACTTTC,CASSFLAGANVLTF
TRBD1,.,TRBV9,TRBJ1-3,TGTGCCAGCAGCCTTCGGACCGGGACAGGGGGTGGAAACACCATATATTTT,CASSLRTGTGGGNTIYF
.,few,TRBV6-5,TRBJ1-2,TGTGCCAGCAGTTCCGGACAACACTATGGCTACACCTTC,CASSSGQHYGYTF
TRBD2,.,TRBV6-5,TRBJ2-5,TGTGCCAGCAGTCTGGGACTTCGGGGGGCCCAGTACTTC,CASSLGLRGAQYF
.,few,TRBV4-3,TRBJ1-5,TGCGCCAGCAGCCAAGAGCAGGGCGGTTGGCAGCCCCAGCATTTT,CASSQEQGGWQPQHF
.,.,TRBV11-2,TRBJ1-3,TGTGCCAGCAGCCCCTGGGTTGGGCAAGGAAACACCATATATTTT,CASSPWVGQGNTIYF
.,.,TRBV19,TRBJ2-3,TGTGCCAGTAAGGCAGGGCGCACAGATACGCAGTATTTT,CASKAGRTDTQYF
TRBD1,.,TRBV28,TRBJ1-2,TGTGCCAGCACCGGTTTCCAGGGGGACTATGGCTACACCTTC,CASTGFQGDYGYTF
.,.,TRBV6-2/TRBV6-3,TRBJ2-7,TGTGCCAGCAGTTACTCGAAGTGGACGGCCGGCGGCGAGCAGTACTTC,CASSYSKWTAGGEQYF
.,few,TRBV5-8,TRBJ1-2,TGTGCCAGCAGCTTGGGTACTCTTGGCTACACCTTC,CASSLGTLGYTF
.,.,TRBV7-9,TRBJ1-3,TGTGCCAGCAGCTTTCCGGGAAACACCATATATTTT,CASSFPGNTIYF
.,few,TRBV4-1,TRBJ2-7,TGCGCCAGCAGCCAAGATCAACGGGGGGAGCAGTACTTC,CASSQDQRGEQYF
TRBD1,.,TRBV12-3/TRBV12-4,TRBJ1-4,TGTGCCAGCGGGGGACAGGGGAATGAAAAACTGTTTTTT,CASGGQGNEKLFF
TRBD1,.,TRBV6-2/TRBV6-3,TRBJ1-1,TGTGCCAGCAGTTTAGGGACAGGGGCTTGGGAAGCTTTCTTT,CASSLGTGAWEAFF
TRBD1,.,TRBV14,TRBJ2-7,TGTGCCAGCAGCCAGGACAGGGTAGGGGAGCAGTACTTC,CASSQDRVGEQYF
.,.,TRBV28,TRBJ2-1,TGTGCCAGCAGTTTCCCGCCCAGGGGGGAACGGAATGAGCAGTTCTTC,CASSFPPRGERNEQFF
.,hyperexpanded,TRBV14,TRBJ2-5,TGTGCCAGCAGCCAACCCGGGACTCCCCAAGAGACCCAGTACTTC,CASSQPGTPQETQYF
TRBD2,.,TRBV6-6,TRBJ2-1,TGTGCCAGCAGTCGAAACGGGCTAGCGGGAGAACAGTCCTACAATGAGCAGTTCTTC,CASSRNGLAGEQSYNEQFF
TRBD2,.,TRBV5-4,TRBJ2-5,TGTGCCAGCAGCGAGCAGCGGGGGGCCGGTAAGACCCAGTACTTC,CASSEQRGAGKTQYF
.,.,TRBV18,TRBJ1-2,TGTGCCAGCTCAGCCACTCCCCCGCGGGGAAACTATGGCTACACCTTC,CASSATPPRGNYGYTF